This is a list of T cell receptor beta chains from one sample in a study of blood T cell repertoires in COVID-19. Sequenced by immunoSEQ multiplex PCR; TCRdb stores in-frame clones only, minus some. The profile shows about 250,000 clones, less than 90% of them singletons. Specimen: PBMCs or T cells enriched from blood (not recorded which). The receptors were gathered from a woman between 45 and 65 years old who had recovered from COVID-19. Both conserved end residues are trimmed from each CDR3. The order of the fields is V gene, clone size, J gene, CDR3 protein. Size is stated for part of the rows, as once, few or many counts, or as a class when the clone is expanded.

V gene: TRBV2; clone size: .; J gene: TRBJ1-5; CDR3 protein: ASIGGNGNQPQH
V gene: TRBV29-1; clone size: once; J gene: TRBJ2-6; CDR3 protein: SVEDRLGASGANVLT
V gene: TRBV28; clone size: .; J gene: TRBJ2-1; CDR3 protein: ASTILAGGSANEQF
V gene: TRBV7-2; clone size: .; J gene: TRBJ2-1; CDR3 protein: ASRSTGEYHNEQF
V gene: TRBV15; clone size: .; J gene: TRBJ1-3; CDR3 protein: ATSRGGSFSGNTIY
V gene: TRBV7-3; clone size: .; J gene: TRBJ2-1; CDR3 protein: ASSSGGRLNNEQF
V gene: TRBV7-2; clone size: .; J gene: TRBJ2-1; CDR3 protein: ASSRDSGGMRGQF
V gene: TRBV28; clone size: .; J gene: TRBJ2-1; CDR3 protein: ASRRSGRAAYNEQF
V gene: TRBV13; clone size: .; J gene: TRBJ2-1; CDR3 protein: ASSSRGQGVLDQQF
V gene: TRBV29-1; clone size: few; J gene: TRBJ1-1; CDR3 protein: SVESYFGAGGLEMNTEAF
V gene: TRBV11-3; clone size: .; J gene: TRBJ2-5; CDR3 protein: ASSPGAGVMETQY
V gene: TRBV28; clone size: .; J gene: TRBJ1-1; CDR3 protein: ASSFLLTGAEAF
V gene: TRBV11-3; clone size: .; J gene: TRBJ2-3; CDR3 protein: ASGRGGVGDTQY
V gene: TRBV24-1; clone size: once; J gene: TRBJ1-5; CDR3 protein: ATSEPGTANQPQH
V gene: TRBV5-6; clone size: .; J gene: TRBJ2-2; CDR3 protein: ASSYTGSTGELF
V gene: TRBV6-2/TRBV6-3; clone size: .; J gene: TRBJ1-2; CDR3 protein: ASSPRQGSRFYGYT
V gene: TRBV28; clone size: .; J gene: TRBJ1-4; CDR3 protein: ASSFFGQLGNEKLF
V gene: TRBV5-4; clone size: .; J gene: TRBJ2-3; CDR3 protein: ASSQRTGTDTQY
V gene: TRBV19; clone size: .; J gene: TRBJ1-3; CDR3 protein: ASIPGQGSGNTIY
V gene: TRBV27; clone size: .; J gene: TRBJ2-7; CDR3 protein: ASGGTASYEQY
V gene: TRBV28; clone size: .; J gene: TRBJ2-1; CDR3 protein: ASSLAGATYNEQF
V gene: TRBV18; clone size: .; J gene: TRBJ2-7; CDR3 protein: ASSARGRYEQY
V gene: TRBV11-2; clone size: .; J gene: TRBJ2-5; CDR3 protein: ASSLDPGGEY
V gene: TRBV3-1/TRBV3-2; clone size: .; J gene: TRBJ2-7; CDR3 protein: ASNKPGLAAYEQY
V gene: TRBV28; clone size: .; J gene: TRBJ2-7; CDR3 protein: ASRGRGSGIYEQY
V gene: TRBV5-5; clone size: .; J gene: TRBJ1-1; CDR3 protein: ASSKEHRDRGGMNTEAF
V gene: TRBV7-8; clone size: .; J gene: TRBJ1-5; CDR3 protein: ASSPGQVNQPQH
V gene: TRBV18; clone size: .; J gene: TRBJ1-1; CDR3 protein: ASSPRDRGVHLNTEAF
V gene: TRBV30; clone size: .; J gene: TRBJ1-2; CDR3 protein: AWSEGYGYT
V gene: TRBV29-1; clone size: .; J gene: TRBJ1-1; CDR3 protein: SVVAGGLTEAF
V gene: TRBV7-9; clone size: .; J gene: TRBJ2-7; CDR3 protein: ASSFLSGQSYEQY
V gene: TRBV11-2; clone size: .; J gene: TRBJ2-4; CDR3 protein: ASSFGGGLAKNIQY
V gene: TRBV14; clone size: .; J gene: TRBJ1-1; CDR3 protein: ASSLRDSRTEAF